The 24 T cell receptor beta chains in this list originate from one sample, sequenced in a study of T cells after yellow fever vaccination (dated by TCRdb to the late 2010s). The library was obtained by 5' RACE. Instrument on record: Illumina HiSeq 2500. TCRdb passed the public sequencing reads through fastp at Q25 and MiXCR, retaining productive beta sequences. Entries that share a CDR3 protein sequence are merged under the most common genes and DNA. A total of approximately 510,000 distinct CDR3 sequences appear in this sample, just over 20% of them only once. The ten most abundant clones make up roughly a sixth of the sample. This sample's treatment or condition label indicates: live attenuated yellow fever vaccine strain. Sequenced here: PBMCs, sampled approximately 22 days after the first yellow fever vaccination. The receptors come from a man between 18 and 35 years old who received the YFV17D yellow fever vaccine.

This clonotype has only a few counts. This rearrangement joins TRBV24-1 to TRBJ2-3, with D possibly TRBD2 on 6 matching bases. V was trimmed by 5 bases and J by 1 base, leaving 15 bases between them. Germline V gene sequence: CDR1 KGHDR, CDR2 SFDVKD. The CDR3 length is 16 residues. CDR3 DNA: TGTGCCACCAGTGCCCTGGGACTTTTCGGCACAGATACGCAGTATTTT. This encodes CATSALGLFGTDTQYF.

The table lists this clonotype with a few counts. The rearrangement links TRBV7-3 to TRBJ2-1; 8 positions agree with TRBD1. Trimming took 6 bases from V and 2 from J; bases not matched to a gene: 6. There are 15 residues in the CDR3. The germline gives CDR1 SGHTA, CDR2 FQGTGA. The DNA for the CDR3 is TGTGCCAGCAGACGACAGGGGAGTCCCTACAATGAGCAGTTCTTC. Translation gives CASRRQGSPYNEQFF.

This clonotype was seen more than once but under ten times. This chain joins TRBV4-3 and TRBJ2-7; D is possibly TRBD2 (7 bases). Germline-derived CDR1 and CDR2 are LGHNA and YSLEER. The CDR3 is 19 residues long. V lost 0 bases and J lost 2, with 23 bases in between. The CDR3 DNA sequence: TGCGCCAGCAGCCAAGACCGTCGCCGGATGCGGGGGCAAACCTACGAGCAGTACGTC. This codes for CASSQDRRRMRGQTYEQYV.

V and J are TRBV3-1 and TRBJ1-2; TRBD1 matches 8 bases. The CDR3 sequence is 15 residues long. With 4 bases clipped from V and 5 bases from J, the junction kept 9 bases outside the gene matches. Germline-derived CDR1 and CDR2 are LGHDT and YNNKEL (reference sequence). DNA for the CDR3: TGTGCCAGCAGCCCTGGGACAGGTGGTCCTTATGGCTACACCTTC. It yields the protein CASSPGTGGPYGYTF.

This clonotype was seen more than once but under ten times. This chain joins TRBV29-1 and TRBJ1-1; 8 nucleotides line up with TRBD1. The germline gives CDR1 SQVTM, CDR2 ANQGSEA. Trimming at V came to 7 bases and at J to 6 bases, leaving 7 bases not matched to a gene. CDR3 length equals 12 residues. CDR3 nucleotide sequence: TGCAGCGCCGGACAGGGTGACTCTGAAGCTTTCTTT. This translates into CSAGQGDSEAFF.

CDR3 sequence reads: CASSVVGYGNSPLHF. CDR3 in DNA: TGTGCCAGCAGCGTAGTCGGATACGGTAATTCACCCCTCCACTTT. The chain links TRBV9 to TRBJ1-6; D gene unclear. There are 15 residues in the CDR3. Trimming left V 0 bases short and J 6 bases short, with 10 bases between. In germline, CDR1 is SGDLS, CDR2 YYNGEE.

The table lists this clonotype with a few counts. The CDR3 bases are TGTGCCAGCAGTTTGTTGCACGGCAATCAGCCCCAGCATTTT. This gives the protein CASSLLHGNQPQHF. V usage is TRBV12-3 or TRBV12-4 and J usage is TRBJ1-5; D remains ambiguous. This CDR3 contains 14 residues. Trimming shortened V by 3 bases and J by 2 bases, and 8 bases separated the two germline ends.

V is TRBV5-1 and J is TRBJ2-3, with 9 bases that match TRBD2. CDR1 is SGHRS, CDR2 YFSETQ, per germline. V lost 5 bases to trimming and J lost 0 bases; unmatched junction nucleotides: 7. The CDR3 is 16 amino acids. CDR3 coding DNA: TGCGCCAGCAGAATAGCGGGAGAAGTTAGCACAGATACGCAGTATTTT. This translates into CASRIAGEVSTDTQYF. The variable domain in full, with the rest retrieved from reference TRBV5-1 and TRBJ2-3, is KAGVTQTPRYLIKTRGQQVTLSCSPISGHRSVSWYQQTPGQGLQFLFEYFSETQRNKGNFPGRFSGRQFSNSRSEMNVSTLELGDSALYLCASRIAGEVSTDTQYFGPGTRLTVL.

This clonotype was seen a handful of times. The rearrangement links TRBV5-1 to TRBJ2-3; TRBD2 matches at 11 bases. CDR1 and CDR2 (germline): SGHRS, YFSETQ. Losses at the gene ends were 0 bases for V and 11 bases for J; bases not matched to a gene: 5. CDR3 size: 14 residues. CDR3 sequence reads: CASSLVSGGAQQYF. The DNA of the CDR3 is TGCGCCAGCAGCTTGGTTAGCGGGGGGGCCCAGCAGTATTTT.

As DNA, the CDR3 is TGTGCCAGCAGCACCCATTCGGGGGGGGCCGACAATGAGCAGTTCTTC. This encodes CASSTHSGGADNEQFF. J is TRBJ2-1 and V is TRBV7-8; TRBD2 matches 8 bases. The CDR3 spans 16 residues. The V segment lost 5 bases and the J segment 5 bases; nucleotides outside the gene matches: 11. CDR1 and CDR2 (germline): SGHVS, FQNEAQ.

The table lists this clonotype with a few counts. The rearrangement uses TRBV4-3 and TRBJ2-3, with 14 bases aligning to TRBD2. Germline CDR1 reads LGHNA; CDR2 reads YSLEER. V was pared by 4 bases and J by 1 base, with 7 bases of the junction left unmatched. The CDR3 is 18 residues long. The CDR3 here is CASSRAGTSGGRTDTQYF. The CDR3, as DNA: TGCGCCAGCAGCCGAGCCGGGACTAGCGGGGGCCGCACAGATACGCAGTATTTT.

J is TRBJ1-2 and V is TRBV4-2; D not resolved. With 5 bases removed from V and 3 bases from J, the gap between germline ends came to 7 bases. Germline assignment: CDR1 LGHNA and CDR2 YNFKEQ. The CDR3 runs 12 residues. This CDR3 is CASSSVHYGYTF. CDR3 DNA sequence: TGTGCCAGCAGCAGCGTTCACTATGGCTACACCTTC.

V gene TRBV6-5 combines with J gene TRBJ2-2, with D hard to call. The germline V gene encodes CDR1 MNHEY and CDR2 SVGAGI. CDR3 size: 14 residues. V lost 0 bases and J 6 bases, leaving 8 bases between the germline ends. This CDR3 reads CASSYSLGPGELFF. CDR3 nucleotide sequence: TGTGCCAGCAGTTACTCATTAGGGCCCGGGGAGCTGTTTTTT.

This clonotype was counted a few times. The chain combines TRBV7-2 with TRBJ2-1; 9 nucleotides match TRBD2. The CDR3 extends over 17 amino acids. Germline loops: CDR1 SGHTA, CDR2 FQGNSA. V shed 0 bases, J shed 1 base, and the junction held 4 bases outside the gene matches. The chain's CDR3 is CASSLAPLAGSYNEQFF. In DNA, the CDR3 is TGTGCCAGCAGCTTAGCGCCGCTAGCGGGGTCCTACAATGAGCAGTTCTTC.

This clonotype was detected only a few times. The V and J genes are TRBV19 and TRBJ2-5; no reliable D call. The CDR3 consists of 15 residues. The germline V gene has CDR1 LNHDA and CDR2 SQIVND (reference sequence). V was clipped by 1 base and J by 5 bases, with 14 bases between them. The chain's CDR3 is CASSIAHAASETQYF. In DNA, the CDR3 is TGTGCCAGTAGTATAGCCCACGCAGCCTCGGAGACCCAGTACTTC.

This chain connects TRBV7-3 to TRBJ2-1; unclear D gene. The CDR3 is 17 amino acids. Germline lookup yields CDR1 SGHTA and CDR2 FQGTGA. The germline V and J ends were trimmed by 3 bases and 0 bases, with 15 bases remaining between them. CDR3 in amino acids: CASSFYSRTVSYNEQFF. The CDR3 region has the DNA TGTGCCAGCAGCTTTTACAGTCGCACCGTCTCCTACAATGAGCAGTTCTTC.

V is TRBV7-2 and J is TRBJ1-5, with D uncertain. The V gene's germline CDR1 is SGHTA and CDR2 FQGNSA. The CDR3 totals 13 residues. Between the trimmed V and J ends, which lost 2 bases and 8 bases, there was a span of 10 bases. CDR3 amino acids: CASSLPGLKPQHF. The CDR3 bases are TGTGCCAGCAGCTTACCGGGTCTCAAGCCCCAGCATTTT.

This clonotype was counted at least ten times. V usage is TRBV5-1 and J usage is TRBJ1-2; D is possibly TRBD1 (5 bases). CDR1 SGHRS and CDR2 YFSETQ come from the germline V gene. V shed 0 bases and J shed 4 bases, with 10 bases lying between them. This CDR3 comprises 14 residues. CDR3 in amino acids: CASSLEGLIYGYTF. The CDR3 DNA follows: TGCGCCAGCAGCTTGGAGGGGCTGATCTATGGCTACACCTTC. The entire variable domain, with the rest obtained from reference TRBV5-1 and TRBJ1-2, is as follows: KAGVTQTPRYLIKTRGQQVTLSCSPISGHRSVSWYQQTPGQGLQFLFEYFSETQRNKGNFPGRFSGRQFSNSRSEMNVSTLELGDSALYLCASSLEGLIYGYTFGSGTRLTVV.

This clonotype has more than one count but fewer than ten. V usage is TRBV3-1 and J usage is TRBJ2-3, with 8 bases aligning to TRBD1. The CDR3 covers 16 residues. The V and J ends lost 4 bases and 4 bases, in that order; junction bases with no gene match: 10. The germline V gene has CDR1 LGHDT and CDR2 YNNKEL (reference sequence). The chain's CDR3 is CASSRGLQGGADTQYF. In DNA form, the CDR3 reads TGTGCCAGCAGCCGTGGATTACAGGGGGGAGCAGATACGCAGTATTTT.

The chain is built from TRBV12-3 or TRBV12-4 and TRBJ1-6; 11 bases agree with TRBD1. CDR3 length: 15 residues. The V segment lost 6 bases and the J segment 10 bases; nucleotides outside the gene matches: 8. CDR3 DNA: TGTGCCAGCAGCCGGCCCGGGACAGGGGGATCACCCCTCCACTTT. It yields the protein CASSRPGTGGSPLHF.

V gene TRBV15 combines with J gene TRBJ2-5, with TRBD2 matching 7 bases. CDR3 length: 15 amino acids. The junction had 6 bases not matched to a gene; V was cut back by 0 bases and J by 5 bases. Germline V gives CDR1 LNHNV, CDR2 YYDKDF (reference sequence). The CDR3 protein is CATSRDLQGGETQYF. The DNA for the CDR3 is TGTGCCACCAGCAGAGATCTCCAGGGAGGGGAGACCCAGTACTTC.

The rearrangement joins TRBV5-1 to TRBJ2-1; 9 bases align to TRBD1. This CDR3 contains 18 residues. The junction had 15 bases not matched to a gene; V was cut back by 0 bases and J by 8 bases. CDR1 is SGHRS and CDR2 is YFSETQ in the germline V gene. In DNA form, the CDR3 reads TGCGCCAGCAGCTTGGCGTTCCCGAGGGACAGGGAATTGTATGAGCAGTTCTTC. Its translation: CASSLAFPRDRELYEQFF.

In this sample, this clonotype turned up a few times. This chain links TRBV20-1 with TRBJ2-5, with TRBD1 matching 7 bases. The CDR3 is made up of 13 amino acids. Unmatched junction bases numbered 5, after V lost 0 bases and J lost 7 bases. Germline V gives CDR1 DFQATT, CDR2 SNEGSKA (reference sequence). CDR3 protein: CSARDDTGATQYF. The CDR3 DNA sequence: TGCAGTGCTAGAGACGACACAGGGGCGACCCAGTACTTC.

This chain uses TRBV7-3 with TRBJ2-1, with D uncertain. V shed 1 base and J shed 5 bases, with 6 bases lying between them. Looked up from germline, CDR1 is SGHTA and CDR2 is FQGTGA. This CDR3 spans 13 amino acids. The CDR3 nucleotides read TGTGCCAGCAGCTTAAGTCCCGACAATGAGCAGTTCTTC. As protein: CASSLSPDNEQFF.